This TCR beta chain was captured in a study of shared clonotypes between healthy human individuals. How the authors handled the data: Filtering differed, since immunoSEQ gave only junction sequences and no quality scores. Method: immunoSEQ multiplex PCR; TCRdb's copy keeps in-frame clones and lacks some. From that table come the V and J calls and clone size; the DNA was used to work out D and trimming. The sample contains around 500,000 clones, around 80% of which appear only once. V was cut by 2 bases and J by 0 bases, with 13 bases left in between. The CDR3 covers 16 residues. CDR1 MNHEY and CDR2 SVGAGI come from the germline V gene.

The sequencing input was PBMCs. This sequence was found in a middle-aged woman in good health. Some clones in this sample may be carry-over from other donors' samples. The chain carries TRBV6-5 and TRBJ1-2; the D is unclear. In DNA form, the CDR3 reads TGTGCCAGCAGTTACCAGTACAAAGTTGCTAACTATGGCTACACCTTC. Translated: CASSYQYKVANYGYTF.